This passage covers 8 T cell receptor beta chains from one sample sequenced in a study of vaccination and CD4 T cells after COVID-19. These TCRs are of unknown antigen specificity. CD4+ T cells that had been cultured provided DNA sequenced with the Oncomine TCR Beta short-read assay. A single record per CDR3 protein comes from TCRdb applying MiXCR to the PCR reads. Of 13,000 to 15,000 distinct CDR3 sequences listed, around 45% are singletons. Treatment: approximately 10-day PBMC culture with coronavirus spike peptide pools or control peptides (ViraFEST assay). Sample: CD4+ T cells from blood, cultured in vitro. The receptors stem from a human donor who had recovered from COVID-19.

CDR3 DNA: TGTGCCAGCACCTGGGGGAGGGGGCACGCCTATAATTCACCCCTCCACTTT. This encodes CASTWGRGHAYNSPLHF. V is TRBV6-1 and J is TRBJ1-6; 7 bases are a match to TRBD1. The CDR3 is 17 amino acids. Trimming cost V 7 bases and J 2 bases; bases outside gene matches: 11. Germline loops: CDR1 MNHNS, CDR2 SASEGT.

The chain is built from TRBV20-1 and TRBJ1-2; 7 bases align to TRBD1. The CDR3 spans 12 residues. V shed 7 bases, J shed 5 bases, and the junction held 7 bases outside the gene matches. Germline V CDR1 and CDR2: DFQATT, SNEGSKA (reference sequence). The CDR3 region is CSVRGGEYGYTF. The CDR3 DNA is TGCAGTGTCAGAGGGGGCGAATATGGCTACACCTTC.

The chain carries TRBV7-2 and TRBJ1-3; a possible D gene is TRBD1 (5 bases). Germline V gives CDR1 SGHTA, CDR2 FQGNSA. CDR3 length equals 15 residues. V lost 5 bases to trimming and J lost 3 bases, with 14 bases between them. The CDR3 coding sequence is TGTGCCAGCAGCCTCACGAGGGGTGGTGGAAACACCATATATTTT. Its translation: CASSLTRGGGNTIYF.

The chain combines TRBV7-9 with TRBJ1-1; D gene unclear. The CDR3 runs 11 residues. The V gene's germline CDR1 is SEHNR and CDR2 FQNEAQ (reference sequence). The V end lost 4 bases, the J end lost 4 bases, and 4 bases lay between the germline ends. This chain's CDR3 is CASSSSTEAFF. DNA of the CDR3: TGTGCCAGCAGCTCATCCACTGAAGCTTTCTTT.

The V and J genes are TRBV5-1 and TRBJ2-7, with D perhaps matching TRBD2 (6 bases). V was pared by 1 base and J by 5 bases, with 10 bases between. CDR1 is SGHRS, CDR2 YFSETQ, per germline. This CDR3 is built from 13 residues. The CDR3 protein is CASSLRLEDEQYF. The CDR3 DNA sequence: TGCGCCAGCAGCTTGAGACTAGAGGACGAGCAGTACTTC.

The V and J genes are TRBV5-1 and TRBJ1-1; D perhaps matches TRBD1 (6 bases). The CDR3 extends over 12 amino acids. Germline loops: CDR1 SGHRS, CDR2 YFSETQ. The V end was cut by 3 bases, the J end by 4 bases, with 7 bases between. The CDR3: CASSSQGTEAFF. CDR3 DNA sequence: TGCGCCAGCAGCTCACAGGGCACTGAAGCTTTCTTT.

This chain links TRBV7-9 with TRBJ1-1; 10 nucleotides line up with TRBD1. V was pared by 4 bases and J by 4 bases, with 9 bases of the junction left unmatched. Germline loops: CDR1 SEHNR, CDR2 FQNEAQ (reference sequence). The length of the CDR3 is 16 residues. The CDR3 DNA reads TGTGCCAGCAGCTCAAAAGACAGGGGGCTAGGCACTGAAGCTTTCTTT. Its protein is CASSSKDRGLGTEAFF.

The rearrangement joins TRBV29-1 to TRBJ2-3; TRBD1 matches at 8 bases. The trim removed 3 bases at V and 3 bases at J, leaving 8 bases unmatched. Germline CDR1 reads SQVTM; CDR2 reads ANQGSEA. This CDR3 comprises 15 residues. The CDR3 DNA is TGCAGCGTTGAGGGAGACAGGGGTCCTACAGATACGCAGTATTTT. It codes for CSVEGDRGPTDTQYF.